This T cell receptor (beta chain) was sequenced in a study of blood T cell repertoires in COVID-19. Study at large: The analysed material was cDNA or gDNA that came from T cells, B-cell-depleted T cells, or PBMCs.

Authors' data handling: Estimation of nucleated cell counts was performed using reference gene primer amplification. Using immunoSEQ multiplex PCR, the repertoire was profiled, and TCRdb retains in-frame clones only, with some absent. V and J calls and clone size are as listed in that table; D and trimming were resolved from the DNA. The data show roughly 220,000 clones, less than 90% seen once. This CDR3 region has 17 residues. Trimming at V came to 6 bases and at J to 2 bases, leaving 12 bases not matched to a gene. The germline V gene has CDR1 SEHNR and CDR2 FQNEAQ (reference sequence). This clonotype was sampled from a man between 25 and 39 years old with active or convalescent COVID-19. The sequencing input was peripheral blood. The chain is built from TRBV7-9 and TRBJ2-5; TRBD1 aligns across 10 bases. DNA of the CDR3: TGTGCCAGCAGTTTCCCTTCCGGGACAGGGGAGCAAGAGACCCAGTACTTC. Its protein product is CASSFPSGTGEQETQYF.